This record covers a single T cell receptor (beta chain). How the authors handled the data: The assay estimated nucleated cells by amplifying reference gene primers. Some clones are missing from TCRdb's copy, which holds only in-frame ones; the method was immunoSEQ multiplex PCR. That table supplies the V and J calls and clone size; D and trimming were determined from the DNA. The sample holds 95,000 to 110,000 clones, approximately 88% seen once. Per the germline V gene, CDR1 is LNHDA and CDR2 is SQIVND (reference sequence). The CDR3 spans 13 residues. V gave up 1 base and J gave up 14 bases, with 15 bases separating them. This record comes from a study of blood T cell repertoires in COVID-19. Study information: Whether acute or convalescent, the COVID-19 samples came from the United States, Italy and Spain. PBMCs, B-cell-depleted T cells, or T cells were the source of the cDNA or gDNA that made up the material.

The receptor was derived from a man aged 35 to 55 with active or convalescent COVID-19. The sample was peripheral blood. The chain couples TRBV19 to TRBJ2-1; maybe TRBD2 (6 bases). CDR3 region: CASSIGNAGLKFF. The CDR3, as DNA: TGTGCCAGTAGTATAGGGAATGCGGGACTGAAGTTCTTC.